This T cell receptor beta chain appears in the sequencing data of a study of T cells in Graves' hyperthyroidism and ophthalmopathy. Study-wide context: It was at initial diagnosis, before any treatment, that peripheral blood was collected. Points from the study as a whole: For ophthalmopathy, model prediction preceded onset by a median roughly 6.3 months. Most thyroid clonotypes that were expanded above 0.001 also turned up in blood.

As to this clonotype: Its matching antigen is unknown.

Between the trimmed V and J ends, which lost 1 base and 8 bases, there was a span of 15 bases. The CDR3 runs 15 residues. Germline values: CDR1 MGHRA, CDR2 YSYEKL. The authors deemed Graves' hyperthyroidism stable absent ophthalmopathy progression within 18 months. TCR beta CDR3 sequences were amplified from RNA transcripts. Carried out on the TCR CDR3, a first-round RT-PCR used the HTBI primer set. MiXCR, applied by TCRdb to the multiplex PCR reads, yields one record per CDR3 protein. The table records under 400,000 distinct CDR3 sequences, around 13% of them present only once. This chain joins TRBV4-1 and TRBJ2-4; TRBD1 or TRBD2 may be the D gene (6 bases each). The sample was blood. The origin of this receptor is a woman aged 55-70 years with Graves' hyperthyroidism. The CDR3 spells CASSQGLGGSDIQYF. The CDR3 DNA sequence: TGCGCCAGCAGCCAAGGTTTGGGGGGCTCGGACATTCAGTACTTC.